This TCR beta chain was identified in a study of blood T cells in healthy people across ages. This clonotype was seen only a few times. No antigen is known for it. The junction departs from germline at one end; a sequencing error may be responsible. Primed by a sample-barcoded 5' primer and a J-beta primer mix, a second PCR proceeded for about 6 to 11 cycles. TCRdb reprocessed the 5' RACE reads with MiXCR, giving one entry per CDR3 protein. The sample lists hundreds of thousands of distinct CDR3 sequences; more than 45% were seen once. The CDR3 covers 15 residues. In germline, CDR1 is LGHDT, CDR2 YNNKEL (reference sequence). Broader study findings: Possibly, changes in expanded clonotypes were confounded because donor CMV status was unknown. Long-lived donors had more naive CD4+ cells and higher diversity than aged donors.

The individuals who served as donors were healthy Caucasians living in Russia, aged roughly 6 to 95. Collection of ten milliliters of peripheral blood was performed for each donor. The TCR originated in an elderly woman in good health. The sequencing sample was made of blood. The chain has TRBV3-1 and TRBJ2-3; D is unclear. The DNA for the CDR3 is TGTGTCAGCAGCCAAGATAAACTCCTCACAGATACGCAGTATTTT. Translated, it gives CVSSQDKLLTDTQYF.